This T cell receptor (beta chain) was captured by sequencing in a study of vaccination and CD4 T cells after COVID-19. Study-level results: The study found that a median approximately 83% of reactive clones in convalescent patients appeared only post-vaccination.

Time point reported: late sampling 161 to 241 days after vaccination in three convalescent patients. The treatment is: roughly nine-day PBMC culture with coronavirus spike peptide pools or control peptides (ViraFEST assay). T cells were expanded with peptide pools, and expanded clonotypes were identified by TCR sequencing. This CDR3 is built from 18 residues. The germline gives CDR1 SGHTA, CDR2 FQGNSA. V shed 2 bases and J 3 bases; nucleotides not matched to a gene: 13. Of note for this clonotype: Its antigen is undetermined.

Cultured CD4+ T cell DNA underwent sequencing with the Oncomine TCR Beta short-read assay. TCRdb independently ran MiXCR on the PCR reads; one entry per CDR3 protein. The top ten clones hold approximately 18% of a sample with about 17,000 distinct CDR3 sequences, about 50% of them seen once. This sequence joins TRBV7-2 and TRBJ2-1; 7 nucleotides match TRBD2. Source: CD4+ T cells from blood, cultured in vitro, taken about 7 months after SARS-CoV-2 vaccination. The receptor was isolated from a human donor who had recovered from COVID-19. CDR3 loop: CASSLYFYRDYHYNEQFF. CDR3 sequence (DNA): TGTGCCAGCAGCTTATACTTTTACCGGGACTACCACTACAATGAGCAGTTCTTC. Supplemented by reference TRBV7-2 and TRBJ2-1, the full variable domain reads GAGVSQSPSNKVTEKGKDVELRCDPISGHTALYWYRQSLGQGLEFLIYFQGNSAPDKSGLPSDRFSAERTGGSVSTLTIQRTQQEDSAVYLCASSLYFYRDYHYNEQFFGPGTRLTVL.